A single sample gave rise to the 23 T cell receptor beta chains below, sequenced in a study of cytomegalovirus exposure and HLA in healthy donors. PCR involved 60 Vbeta and 13 Jbeta primers. The protocol was immunoSEQ multiplex PCR, while the TCRdb copy is restricted to in-frame clones and leaves out a portion. In the table there are 150,000 to 200,000 clones, roughly 77% of which are singletons. Sequencing was carried out using PBMCs. These receptors originate from a woman in her thirties or forties in good health and CMV-seropositive.

This clone was picked up a small number of times. The V call is TRBV2, the J call TRBJ1-2; TRBD1 is a possible D gene (6 bases). The CDR3 sequence is 14 residues long. Trimming left V 4 bases short and J 2 bases short, with 11 bases between. The germline V gene encodes CDR1 SNHLY and CDR2 FYNNEI. This chain's CDR3 is CASSAYRANYGYTF. CDR3 nucleotide sequence: TGTGCCAGCAGTGCCTACAGGGCGAACTATGGCTACACCTTC. Full variable domain (rest looked up from reference TRBV2 and TRBJ1-2): EPEVTQTPSHQVTQMGQEVILRCVPISNHLYFYWYRQILGQKVEFLVSFYNNEISEKSEIFDDQFSVERPDGSNFTLKIRSTKLEDSAMYFCASSAYRANYGYTFGSGTRLTVV.

J is TRBJ2-1 and V is TRBV28; tentatively, D is TRBD2 (6 bases). This CDR3 region has 16 residues. V shed 7 bases and J shed 4 bases, with 20 bases lying between them. The V gene's germline CDR1 is MDHEN and CDR2 SYDVKM. CDR3 in amino acids: CASISLGTSNYNEQFF. CDR3 DNA: TGTGCCAGCATCTCCCTAGGGACTTCAAATTACAATGAGCAGTTCTTC.

A few counts support this clone. The chain has TRBV19 and TRBJ2-5; tentative D call: TRBD2 (6 bases). V was shortened by 5 bases and J by 5 bases, with 9 bases between the two germline ends. Germline lookup yields CDR1 LNHDA and CDR2 SQIVND (reference sequence). The CDR3 runs 12 residues. CDR3 sequence: CASSEGRETQYF. CDR3 sequence (DNA): TGTGCCAGTAGTGAAGGGAGGGAGACCCAGTACTTC.

V gene TRBV7-2 combines with J gene TRBJ1-1; TRBD1 matches at 7 bases. CDR1 and CDR2 (germline): SGHTA, FQGNSA. The CDR3 is 13 residues long. The V gene end was trimmed by 2 bases and the J gene end by 6 bases; junction bases not matched to a gene: 3. This chain's CDR3 is CASSLQGVAEAFF. Here the CDR3 DNA reads TGTGCCAGCAGCTTACAGGGGGTGGCTGAAGCTTTCTTT.

V usage is TRBV5-1 and J usage is TRBJ2-2, with TRBD1 matching 7 bases. The germline CDR1 and CDR2 sequences are SGHRS and YFSETQ. V lost 0 bases and J lost 0; bases outside the gene matches: 2. The CDR3 spans 16 residues. This CDR3 is CASSLGQGANTGELFF. CDR3 DNA sequence: TGCGCCAGCAGCTTGGGGCAGGGGGCGAACACCGGGGAGCTGTTTTTT.

The rearrangement uses TRBV9 and TRBJ2-2, with 12 bases matching TRBD2. Germline values: CDR1 SGDLS, CDR2 YYNGEE. The CDR3 sequence is 16 residues long. V gave up 0 bases and J gave up 5 bases; unmatched junction bases: 2. The CDR3 coding sequence is TGTGCCAGCAGCGTAGTGACTAGCGGGAGTACCGGGGAGCTGTTTTTT. Amino acids: CASSVVTSGSTGELFF.

The CDR3 loop reads CASSPPTVSSTDTQYF. The DNA of the CDR3 is TGTGCCAGCAGTCCCCCGACAGTTTCTAGCACAGATACGCAGTATTTT. The chain uses TRBV28 and TRBJ2-3; D perhaps matches TRBD1 (5 bases). CDR3 length: 16 residues. The germline gives CDR1 MDHEN, CDR2 SYDVKM. V lost 5 bases, J lost 0 bases, and 15 bases lay in between. Drawing the rest from reference TRBV28 and TRBJ2-3, the complete variable domain is DVKVTQSSRYLVKRTGEKVFLECVQDMDHENMFWYRQDPGLGLRLIYFSYDVKMKEKGDIPEGYSVSREKKERFSLILESASTNQTSMYLCASSPPTVSSTDTQYFGPGTRLTVL.

The chain uses TRBV19 and TRBJ1-1, with D maybe TRBD1 (6 bases). This CDR3 is 13 amino acids long. V was shortened by 11 bases and J by 3 bases, with 16 bases between the two germline ends. Germline CDR1 and CDR2: LNHDA and SQIVND (reference sequence). DNA for the CDR3: TGTGCCGGCCGGACAGCAGGGGACACTGAAGCTTTCTTT. Translation: CAGRTAGDTEAFF.

The chain couples TRBV9 to TRBJ1-2, with 7 bases aligning to TRBD1. In germline, CDR1 is SGDLS, CDR2 YYNGEE. Losses at the gene ends were 3 bases for V and 8 bases for J; bases not matched to a gene: 7. The length of the CDR3 is 13 residues. CDR3 loop: CASSAQTGFGYTF. CDR3 in DNA: TGTGCCAGCAGCGCCCAGACAGGGTTCGGCTACACCTTC.

The chain combines TRBV18 with TRBJ1-5, with TRBD1 as a possible D gene (5 bases). Germline CDR1 reads KGHSH; CDR2 reads LQKENI. V was trimmed by 6 bases and J by 7 bases, leaving 22 bases between them. The CDR3 covers 16 residues. CDR3 in DNA: TGTGCCAGCTCCCCGAGTGGACCCCTAGGGGAACAGCCCCAGCATTTT. Encoded protein: CASSPSGPLGEQPQHF.

The chain couples TRBV28 to TRBJ2-3, with 10 bases identical to TRBD2. Germline V gene sequence: CDR1 MDHEN, CDR2 SYDVKM. V dropped 3 bases and J dropped 4; count of bases not matched to a gene: 4. This CDR3 is built from 15 residues. The CDR3 DNA reads TGTGCCAGCAGTTTTAGGCTAGCGGGAGCAGATACGCAGTATTTT. Its translation: CASSFRLAGADTQYF.

V usage is TRBV9 and J usage is TRBJ2-1; no firm D call. Trimming took off 3 bases at V and 11 bases at J, with 18 bases between the two ends. Per the germline V gene, CDR1 is SGDLS and CDR2 is YYNGEE. The CDR3 totals 14 residues. This CDR3 reads CASSAPLRSDKQFF. CDR3 DNA: TGTGCCAGCAGCGCTCCTCTTAGATCCGACAAGCAGTTCTTC.

The genes are TRBV19 and TRBJ2-5; the match to TRBD2 covers 11 bases. With 4 bases clipped from V and 5 bases from J, the junction kept 12 bases outside the gene matches. CDR3 length: 17 amino acids. The germline CDR1 and CDR2 sequences are LNHDA and SQIVND (reference sequence). The DNA of the CDR3 is TGTGCCAGTAGTACCTCGAGGCGACTAGCGGGAATCGAGACCCAGTACTTC. As protein: CASSTSRRLAGIETQYF.

The chain has TRBV9 and TRBJ2-5; 11 bases are a match to TRBD1. CDR3 length: 15 amino acids. Germline V lookup: CDR1 SGDLS, CDR2 YYNGEE. The V gene end was trimmed by 3 bases and the J gene end by 4 bases; junction bases not matched to a gene: 5. The CDR3 DNA sequence: TGTGCCAGCAGCGATTCCGGGACAGGGGGAGAGACCCAGTACTTC. As protein: CASSDSGTGGETQYF.

V and J are TRBV5-1 and TRBJ2-1; possibly TRBD1 for D (7 bases). Per germline, CDR1 SGHRS and CDR2 YFSETQ. CDR3 length: 14 amino acids. Trimming took 2 bases from V and 4 from J, leaving 10 bases between them. CDR3: CASSLQGRYNEQFF. The CDR3 region has the DNA TGCGCCAGCAGCTTACAGGGGAGGTACAATGAGCAGTTCTTC.

V usage is TRBV5-8 and J usage is TRBJ2-7; D is possibly TRBD1 (5 bases). The germline gives CDR1 SGHTS, CDR2 YDEGEE. The CDR3 loop spans 17 amino acids. Trimming stripped 4 bases from V and 0 bases from J, with 20 bases between. CDR3 sequence reads: CASSDDQGALYSYEQYF. The CDR3 DNA sequence: TGTGCCAGCAGCGATGATCAGGGCGCTCTATACTCCTACGAGCAGTACTTC.

This clone came up a few times. V is TRBV19 and J is TRBJ2-1; D not resolved. The V and J ends lost 4 bases and 3 bases respectively, with 16 bases between them. The CDR3 totals 16 residues. Germline CDR1 and CDR2: LNHDA and SQIVND (reference sequence). The CDR3 reads CASSTLQPTGYNEQFF. Written as DNA, the CDR3 is TGTGCCAGTAGTACCCTTCAACCGACGGGCTACAATGAGCAGTTCTTC.

The gene calls are TRBV28 and TRBJ1-2; D may be TRBD1 (6 bases). Between the trimmed V and J ends, which lost 6 bases and 4 bases, there was a span of 21 bases. The CDR3 is 16 residues long. Germline V lookup: CDR1 MDHEN, CDR2 SYDVKM. The CDR3 is CASSSPSGQGLYGYTF. Here the CDR3 DNA reads TGTGCCAGCAGCTCCCCCAGTGGGCAGGGGCTCTATGGCTACACCTTC.

This sequence joins TRBV7-8 and TRBJ1-5, with a weak D call TRBD1 (5 bases). Trimming removed 5 bases from V and 1 base from J, with 15 bases in between. The CDR3 length is 16 residues. The germline CDR1 and CDR2 sequences are SGHVS and FQNEAQ. DNA of the CDR3: TGTGCCAGCAGCCTGCGGGGGGTTCGGAGCAATCAGCCCCAGCATTTT. Translated, it gives CASSLRGVRSNQPQHF.

This sequence joins TRBV28 and TRBJ1-6, with 7 bases identical to TRBD1. The germline V gene encodes CDR1 MDHEN and CDR2 SYDVKM. V lost 7 bases and J lost 0; bases outside the gene matches: 12. The CDR3 loop spans 18 amino acids. Here the CDR3 reads CASTPWAGGTSYNSPLHF. CDR3 bases: TGTGCCAGCACCCCGTGGGCAGGGGGGACCTCCTATAATTCACCCCTCCACTTT.

J is TRBJ2-3 and V is TRBV27, with D possibly TRBD1 on 5 matching bases. Germline V gives CDR1 MNHEY, CDR2 SMNVEV (reference sequence). The CDR3 is 15 amino acids. The V and J ends lost 6 bases and 0 bases respectively, with 13 bases between them. The CDR3 nucleotides read TGTGCCAGCAGACTAACAGGTGCTAGCACAGATACGCAGTATTTT. Amino acid sequence: CASRLTGASTDTQYF.

The chain links TRBV28 to TRBJ2-7, with a possible D match to TRBD2 (5 bases). The CDR3 consists of 15 residues. Germline V gene data show CDR1 as MDHEN and CDR2 as SYDVKM. With 8 bases removed from V and 4 bases from J, the gap between germline ends came to 21 bases. The CDR3 nucleotides are TGTGCCAGCCATACAGCGGCAGGATCGAGTTACGAGCAGTACTTC. It is translated as CASHTAAGSSYEQYF.

The CDR3 DNA is TGTGCCACCAGCAGATCGGGACTAGCTATAGATACGCAGTATTTT. Translated: CATSRSGLAIDTQYF. The V call is TRBV15, the J call TRBJ2-3; 9 bases map to TRBD2. CDR3 length: 15 amino acids. Germline V gene lookup returns CDR1 LNHNV and CDR2 YYDKDF (reference sequence). V was clipped by 2 bases and J by 5 bases; unmatched bases: 5.